Presented here are 3 T cell receptor beta chains from one specimen sequenced in a study of blood T cell repertoires in COVID-19. Assay used: immunoSEQ multiplex PCR; TCRdb lists only in-frame clones, some missing. Of approximately 130,000 clones in the sample, more than 80% were seen once. What was sequenced was peripheral blood. These receptors originate from a human donor in a cohort sampled during active COVID-19.

This clone was counted a few times. The V call is TRBV7-2, the J call TRBJ1-2, with TRBD1 identical over 7 bases. This CDR3 is built from 13 residues. In germline, CDR1 is SGHTA, CDR2 FQGNSA. V lost 4 bases and J lost 9; bases outside the gene matches: 8. In DNA, the CDR3 is TGTGCCAGCAGCTCGGGACAGCTGCAAAGCTACACCTTC. This encodes CASSSGQLQSYTF.

The chain carries TRBV15 and TRBJ1-4, with 10 positions matching TRBD1. The CDR3 runs to 14 residues. Trimming at V came to 3 bases and at J to 7 bases, leaving 2 bases not matched to a gene. CDR1 LNHNV and CDR2 YYDKDF come from the germline V gene (reference sequence). CDR3 sequence reads: CATSSGTGAEKLFF. For the CDR3, the DNA is TGTGCCACCAGCAGCGGGACAGGGGCTGAAAAACTGTTTTTT.

The V gene is TRBV5-5, the J gene TRBJ2-7, with D possibly TRBD1 on 6 matching bases. Trimming shortened V by 2 bases and J by 5 bases, and 11 bases separated the two germline ends. The CDR3 loop spans 13 amino acids. Germline CDR1 and CDR2: SGHKS and YYEKEE (reference sequence). CDR3 in DNA: TGTGCCAGCAGCTTTGGGACATCTGACGAGCAGTACTTC. It translates to CASSFGTSDEQYF.